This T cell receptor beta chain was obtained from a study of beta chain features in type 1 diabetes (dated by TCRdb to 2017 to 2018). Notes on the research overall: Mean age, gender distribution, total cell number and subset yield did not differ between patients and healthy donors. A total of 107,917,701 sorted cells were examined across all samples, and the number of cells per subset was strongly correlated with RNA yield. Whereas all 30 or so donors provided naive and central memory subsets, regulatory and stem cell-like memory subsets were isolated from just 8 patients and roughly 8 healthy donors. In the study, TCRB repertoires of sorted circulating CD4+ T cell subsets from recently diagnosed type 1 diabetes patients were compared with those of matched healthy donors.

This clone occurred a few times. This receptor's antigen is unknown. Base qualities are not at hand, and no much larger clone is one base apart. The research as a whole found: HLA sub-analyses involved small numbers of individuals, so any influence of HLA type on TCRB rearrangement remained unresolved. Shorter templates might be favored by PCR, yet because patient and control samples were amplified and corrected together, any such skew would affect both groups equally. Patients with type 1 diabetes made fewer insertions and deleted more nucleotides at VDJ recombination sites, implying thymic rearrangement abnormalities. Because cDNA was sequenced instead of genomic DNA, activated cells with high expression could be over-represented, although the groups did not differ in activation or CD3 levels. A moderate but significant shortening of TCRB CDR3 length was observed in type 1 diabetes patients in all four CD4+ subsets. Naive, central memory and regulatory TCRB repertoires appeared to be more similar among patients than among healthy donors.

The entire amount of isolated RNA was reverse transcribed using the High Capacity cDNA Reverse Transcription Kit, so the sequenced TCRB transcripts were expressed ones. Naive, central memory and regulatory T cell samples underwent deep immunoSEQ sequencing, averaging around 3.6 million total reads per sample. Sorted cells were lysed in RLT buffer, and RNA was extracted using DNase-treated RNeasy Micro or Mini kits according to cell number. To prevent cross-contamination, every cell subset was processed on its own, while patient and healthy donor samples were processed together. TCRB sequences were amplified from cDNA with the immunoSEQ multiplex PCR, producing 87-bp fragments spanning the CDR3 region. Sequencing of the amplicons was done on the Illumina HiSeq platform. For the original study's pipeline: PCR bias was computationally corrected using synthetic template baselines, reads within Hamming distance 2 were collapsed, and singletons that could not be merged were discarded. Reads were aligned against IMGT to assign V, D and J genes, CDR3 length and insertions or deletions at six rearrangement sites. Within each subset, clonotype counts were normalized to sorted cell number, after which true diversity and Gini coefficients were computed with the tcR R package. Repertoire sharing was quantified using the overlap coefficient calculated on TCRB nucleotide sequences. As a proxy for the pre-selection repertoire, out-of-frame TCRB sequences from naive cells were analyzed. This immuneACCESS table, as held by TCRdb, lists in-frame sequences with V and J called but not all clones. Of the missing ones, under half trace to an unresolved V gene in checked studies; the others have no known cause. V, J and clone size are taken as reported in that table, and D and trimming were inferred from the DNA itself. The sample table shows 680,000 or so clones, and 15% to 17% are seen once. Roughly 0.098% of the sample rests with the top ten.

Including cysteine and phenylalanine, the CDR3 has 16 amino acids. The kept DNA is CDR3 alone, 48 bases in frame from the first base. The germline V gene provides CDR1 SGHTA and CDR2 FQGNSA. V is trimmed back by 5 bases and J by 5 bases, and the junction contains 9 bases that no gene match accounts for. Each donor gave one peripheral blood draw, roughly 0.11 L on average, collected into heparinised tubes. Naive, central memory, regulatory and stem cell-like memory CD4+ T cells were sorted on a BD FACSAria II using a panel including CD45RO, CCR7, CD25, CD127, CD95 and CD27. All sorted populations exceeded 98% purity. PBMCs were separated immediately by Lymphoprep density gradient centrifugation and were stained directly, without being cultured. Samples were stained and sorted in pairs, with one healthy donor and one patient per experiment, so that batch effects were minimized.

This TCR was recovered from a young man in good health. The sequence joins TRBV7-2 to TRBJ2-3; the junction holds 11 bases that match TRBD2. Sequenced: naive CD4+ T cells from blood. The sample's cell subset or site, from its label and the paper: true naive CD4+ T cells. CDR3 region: CASSITSGRTIDTQYF. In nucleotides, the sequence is TGTGCCAGCAGCATCACTAGCGGGAGAACGATAGATACGCAGTATTTT.